This paragraph covers one TCR beta chain sequence. This clone appeared a single time. The clone's antigen remains unknown. Base qualities are not provided; no much larger clone lies one nucleotide away. Collaborating institutions collected whole blood in K2EDTA tubes following their own protocols. For TCRbeta analysis, collaborators shipped samples as frozen whole blood, isolated PBMCs, or DNA extracted from either of those sample types. TCRbeta CDR3 regions were amplified from genomic DNA by means of the immunoSEQ Assay, a bias-controlled multiplex PCR. As for how the authors treated the data: The number of nucleated cells in each sample was estimated by amplification of reference gene primers within the assay. Sequence reads were collapsed and filtered to measure the absolute abundance of every unique TCRbeta CDR3 rearrangement. For each sample, productive Simpson clonality was calculated as the square root of Simpson's diversity index across productive rearrangements. What TCRdb holds here is the immuneACCESS table cut down to in-frame rearrangements. Part of the clones is not present; checked against another copy, under half of the missing clones reflect an unresolved V gene, and the others are unexplained. From that table come the V and J calls and clone size; the DNA was used to work out D and trimming. In all, the sample holds 30,000 to 40,000 clones, and around nine tenths of those were seen once. The leading ten clones occupy approximately 15% of the sample.

The record originates from a study of blood T cell repertoires in COVID-19 (dated by TCRdb to 2018 to 2020). Study-wide context: The collaborator samples originated in the United States, Italy and Spain and spanned the acute and convalescent phases of COVID-19. The prospective study material was composed of cDNA or gDNA derived from T cells, B-cell-depleted T cells, or PBMCs. Subjects who had been exposed to COVID-19, were actively infected with it, or had recovered from it provided the deeply sampled blood TCRbeta repertoires that made up the dataset. The repertoires were made available in a free public database intended to serve as a resource for research on the immune response to SARS-CoV-2. Samples came from the ongoing ImmuneRACE study (first 160 participants) plus 1,254 subjects from 6 global collaborators. Nearly every sample came with metadata listing a de-identified subject ID, COVID-19 status, age in years and sex. HLA class I and class II types, where available, came from metadata supplied by the sample provider rather than from assay-based typing.

The CDR3 holds 15 amino acids from the cysteine to the phenylalanine. Of all the DNA, just the CDR3 is kept, 45 bases in frame from base 1. V loses 0 bases, J loses 1 base, and the germline ends lie 10 bases apart. CDR1 and CDR2, looked up from the germline V gene (reference sequence), are LGHDT and YNNKEL. Points the paper makes about the study in general: The amount of clinical and demographic metadata varied by source and participant and was provided uncurated.

Sequences were obtained from peripheral blood. The chain employs TRBV3-1 (or the pseudogene TRBV3-2) and TRBJ2-7; a weak D assignment points to TRBD1 (6 bases agree). This receptor was identified in a human donor with active COVID-19. The donor label of this sample is uncertain. The nucleotide sequence is TGTGCCAGCAGCCAAGATCGTCAGGGGTCCTACGAGCAGTACTTC. This yields the protein CASSQDRQGSYEQYF.